These T cell receptor beta chains were read from a single sample in a study of tumour-infiltrating T cells in Burkitt lymphoma. Clones were read by immunoSEQ multiplex PCR, and TCRdb kept only the in-frame ones, dropping some. Of approximately 4,900 clones listed, under 13% are singletons. Material: tumor tissue. These receptors were obtained from a human donor with diffuse large B-cell lymphoma. Both conserved end residues are part of each CDR3.

V	J	CDR3
TRBV28	TRBJ1-5	CASSLGGPQHF
TRBV6-1	TRBJ1-2	CASRVGGFPGYGYTF
TRBV5-1	TRBJ2-2	CASSPGQVPGELFF
TRBV13	TRBJ1-3	CASSPDRGGGNTIYF
TRBV11-2	TRBJ2-7	CASSLGTYEQYF
TRBV5-6	TRBJ2-5	CASSLGAVQETQYF
TRBV4-3	TRBJ1-1	CASSHGQGTTEAFF
TRBV5-4	TRBJ1-6	CASSLFGAGGSPLHF
TRBV10-3	TRBJ1-2	CAISIEGGQGVWGYTF
TRBV2	TRBJ1-1	CASSEGMEAFF
TRBV9	TRBJ2-5	CASSAGLRETQYF
TRBV6-6	TRBJ2-3	CASQRTLSTDTQYF
TRBV20-1	TRBJ1-2	CSAPANYGYTF
TRBV4-1	TRBJ1-4	CASSQDPGQGGEEKLFF
TRBV10-1	TRBJ1-2	CASSESPDRAKTF
TRBV23-1	TRBJ2-2	CAPSAGLTPGELFF
TRBV6-1	TRBJ1-1	CASSESQPDIAWGTEAFF
TRBV5-5	TRBJ2-3	CASSLDLRTDTQYF
TRBV4-1	TRBJ1-4	CASSPQPGEANEKLFF
TRBV4-2	TRBJ1-3	CASSQDRPWDTIYF
TRBV10-3	TRBJ2-2	CAISESWQGANTGELFF
TRBV25-1	TRBJ2-5	CASSEETQYF
TRBV7-8	TRBJ1-2	CASSFVGYGYTF
TRBV6-5	TRBJ1-2	CASSRDRGPGDGYTF
TRBV5-1	TRBJ1-3	CASRPGSGNTIYF
TRBV28	TRBJ2-3	CASISGSYGTDTQYF
TRBV7-2	TRBJ2-7	CASRGGQGSSYEQYF
TRBV7-2	TRBJ2-7	CASSLATPGQGYEQYF
TRBV7-6	TRBJ2-3	CASSFAAGRGDTQYF
TRBV27	TRBJ2-1	CASSLSLYTDSYNEQFF
TRBV27	TRBJ2-1	CASSLGRGGSYNEQFF
TRBV7-9	TRBJ1-2	CASSLGRGGGRYGYTF
TRBV19	TRBJ2-1	CASSPGFNEQFF
TRBV28	TRBJ2-7	CASLSGGAPYEQYF
TRBV27	TRBJ2-7	CASSHGPYYEQYF
TRBV5-1	TRBJ1-2	CASSYSGTSERGYTF
TRBV11-2	TRBJ2-1	CASSSFIGFGEQFF
TRBV18	TRBJ1-5	CASSPGGWDQPQHF
TRBV6-1	TRBJ1-1	CASSPGRAEAFF
TRBV7-9	TRBJ2-7	CAISIGYRVPYEQYF
TRBV30	TRBJ1-2	CAWRVRDRAPYGYTF
TRBV4-2	TRBJ1-1	CASSPYFPLKNTEAFF